These 8 T cell receptor beta chains were all obtained from the same sample, sequenced in a study of human T cells and chemical hapten exposure. TCRdb recomputed calls from the RACE reads with MiXCR, one row per CDR3 protein. The sample yields 380,000 or so distinct CDR3 sequences, approximately 5% seen once. Described time point: patch test 1, 2 weeks after DPC sensitization. As to treatment: therapeutic diphenylcyclopropenone sensitization with weekly scalp DPC. The sequencing used whole blood, collected in connection with sensitization to the hapten diphenylcyclopropenone (DPC). These receptors were obtained from a woman aged 45-59 years with alopecia areata. Some clones in this sample may be carry-over from other donors' samples.

At least ten counts were recorded for this clonotype. This chain links TRBV7-9 with TRBJ2-1; 8 bases match TRBD1. The CDR3 is made up of 16 amino acids. Germline lookup yields CDR1 SEHNR and CDR2 FQNEAQ (reference sequence). V gave up 4 bases and J gave up 5 bases; unmatched junction bases: 10. The CDR3, as DNA: TGTGCCAGCAGCTCCTTAGCCGGGACAGGAGACAATGAGCAGTTCTTC. Encoded protein: CASSSLAGTGDNEQFF.

Ten or more counts support this clonotype. V is TRBV27 and J is TRBJ2-7; D perhaps matches TRBD2 (6 bases). This CDR3 has 11 residues. Germline V gene sequence: CDR1 MNHEY, CDR2 SMNVEV (reference sequence). The V gene lost 3 bases and the J gene lost 11 bases, with 11 bases spanning the gap. In nucleotides, the CDR3 is TGTGCCAGCAGTTTCGGAAGGGAGGAGTACTTC. Amino acids: CASSFGREEYF.

This clonotype came up a few times. The CDR3 protein is CASSQGDRFSNQPQHF. For the CDR3, the DNA is TGTGCCAGCAGCCAAGGAGACAGGTTTAGCAATCAGCCCCAGCATTTT. V gene TRBV3-1 combines with J gene TRBJ1-5, with a weak D call TRBD1 (6 bases). Trimming left V 1 base short and J 0 bases short, with 10 bases between. The CDR3 runs 16 residues. CDR1 is LGHDT, CDR2 YNNKEL, per germline (reference sequence).

This clonotype was observed at least ten times. The chain has TRBV6-6 and TRBJ2-7; D may be TRBD2 (6 bases). Germline V CDR1 and CDR2: MNHNY, SVGAGI (reference sequence). The V and J ends lost 6 bases and 2 bases respectively, with 17 bases between them. The CDR3 sequence is 15 residues long. CDR3 in amino acids: CASSPVVGRPYEQYF. The DNA of the CDR3 is TGTGCCAGCAGCCCCGTCGTGGGGAGGCCCTACGAGCAGTACTTC.

There are many counts of this clonotype. V and J are TRBV6-5 and TRBJ2-1, with D tentatively TRBD2 (6 bases). The germline CDR1 and CDR2 sequences are MNHEY and SVGAGI. V dropped 6 bases and J dropped 2 bases, with 11 bases sitting between them. CDR3 length: 14 amino acids. CDR3 sequence reads: CASSTGVPYNEQFF. In DNA, the CDR3 is TGTGCCAGCAGCACGGGAGTTCCCTACAATGAGCAGTTCTTC.

This clonotype has a count of ten or more. The gene calls are TRBV2 and TRBJ2-1, with 7 nucleotides matching TRBD1. The CDR3 consists of 12 residues. Germline CDR1 is SNHLY and CDR2 is FYNNEI. J gave up 5 bases and V 11 bases, and 6 bases lay outside the gene matches. The CDR3 spells CAGGDRNNEQFF. Here the CDR3 DNA reads TGTGCCGGTGGGGACAGAAACAATGAGCAGTTCTTC.

This clonotype showed up many times. The CDR3 region has the DNA TGTGCCAGCAGCTCCACAGGGCCCACAGATACGCAGTATTTT. It codes for CASSSTGPTDTQYF. This chain links TRBV7-9 with TRBJ2-3; D possibly corresponds to TRBD1 (6 bases). The germline gives CDR1 SEHNR, CDR2 FQNEAQ (reference sequence). The CDR3 contains 14 residues. Trimming took 4 bases from V and 2 from J, leaving 10 bases between them.

The chain uses TRBV21-1 and TRBJ2-3; the table names TRBD2, a call not compared with the DNA. TRBV21-1 is flagged as a pseudogene. The CDR3 is 17 amino acids. The CDR3 is CASSKAGLAGNTDTQYF. The CDR3 DNA reads as TGTGCCAGCAGCAAAGCCGGACTAGCGGGGAACACAGATACGCAGTATTTT.